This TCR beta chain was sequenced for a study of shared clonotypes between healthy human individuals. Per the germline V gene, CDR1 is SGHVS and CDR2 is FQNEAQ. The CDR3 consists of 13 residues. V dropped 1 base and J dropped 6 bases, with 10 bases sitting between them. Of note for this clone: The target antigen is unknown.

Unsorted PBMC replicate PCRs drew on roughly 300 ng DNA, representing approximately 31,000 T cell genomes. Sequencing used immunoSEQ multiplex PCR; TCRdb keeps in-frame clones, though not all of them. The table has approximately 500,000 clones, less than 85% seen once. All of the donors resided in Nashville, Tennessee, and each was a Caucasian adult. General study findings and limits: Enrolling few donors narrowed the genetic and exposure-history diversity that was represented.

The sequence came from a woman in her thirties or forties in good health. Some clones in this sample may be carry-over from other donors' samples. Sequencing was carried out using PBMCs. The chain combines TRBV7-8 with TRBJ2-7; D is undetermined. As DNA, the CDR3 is TGTGCCAGCAGCTTAGAGGTAGTTGGCGAGCAGTACTTC. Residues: CASSLEVVGEQYF.